Presented here are 20 T cell receptor beta chains from one specimen sequenced in a study of OX40 agonist ivuxolimab in advanced cancers. TCRdb keeps only in-frame clones here, not all; method: immunoSEQ multiplex PCR. The repertoire holds about 86,000 clones, with 90% to 95% as singletons. Source: CD4+ or CD8+ T cells sorted from blood, taken in a trial of the OX40 agonist ivuxolimab. All receptors derive from an adult with an advanced solid tumor such as melanoma, head and neck, liver or kidney cancer.

The V gene is TRBV7-8, the J gene TRBJ1-5, with 8 bases that match TRBD1. This CDR3 has 16 residues. V lost 5 bases to trimming and J lost 2 bases; unmatched junction nucleotides: 8. CDR1 is SGHVS and CDR2 is FQNEAQ in the germline V gene. The CDR3 protein is CASSARQGNRNQPQHF. CDR3 coding DNA: TGTGCCAGCAGCGCTCGACAGGGGAATCGCAATCAGCCCCAGCATTTT. Full variable domain (outside the CDR3, taken from reference TRBV7-8 and TRBJ1-5): GAGVSQSPRYKVAKRGQDVALRCDPISGHVSLFWYQQALGQGPEFLTYFQNEAQLDKSGLPSDRFFAERPEGSVSTLKIQRTQQEDSAVYLCASSARQGNRNQPQHFGDGTRLSIL.

J is TRBJ2-2 and V is TRBV27; D is uncertain. The CDR3 extends over 17 amino acids. The V gene's germline CDR1 is MNHEY and CDR2 SMNVEV (reference sequence). Between the trimmed V and J ends, which lost 5 bases and 6 bases, there was a span of 22 bases. The CDR3 DNA is TGTGCCAGCAGTCCCCGCGGTGGGTCAATATCACCCGGGGAGCTGTTTTTT. Translating it yields CASSPRGGSISPGELFF.

The V call is TRBV6-5, the J call TRBJ1-1; perhaps TRBD1 as D (6 bases). Trimming removed 0 bases from V and 5 bases from J, with 13 bases in between. The CDR3 is made up of 15 amino acids. Germline V CDR1 and CDR2: MNHEY, SVGAGI. The CDR3 DNA sequence: TGTGCCAGCAGTTACTCGTTCAGGGGAGGTACTGAAGCTTTCTTT. Its translation: CASSYSFRGGTEAFF.

The count of this clone is one. V and J are TRBV6-5 and TRBJ1-1, with D hard to call. Germline loops: CDR1 MNHEY, CDR2 SVGAGI. CDR3 size: 13 residues. V lost 6 bases to trimming and J lost 4 bases, with 12 bases between them. As DNA, the CDR3 is TGTGCCAGCAGACCCCACGGGAGCACTGAAGCTTTCTTT. This encodes CASRPHGSTEAFF.

V and J are TRBV5-1 and TRBJ2-3, with D tentatively TRBD2 (6 bases). Trimming stripped 0 bases from V and 3 bases from J, with 14 bases between. The V gene's germline CDR1 is SGHRS and CDR2 YFSETQ. The CDR3 has 16 residues. The CDR3 region is CASSLEARAGTDTQYF. The CDR3 DNA reads as TGCGCCAGCAGCTTGGAGGCCAGGGCGGGGACAGATACGCAGTATTTT.

V gene TRBV5-8 combines with J gene TRBJ2-7; tentatively, D is TRBD1 or TRBD2 (5 bases each). The CDR3 consists of 13 residues. Between the trimmed V and J ends, which lost 4 bases and 6 bases, there was a span of 14 bases. The germline V gene encodes CDR1 SGHTS and CDR2 YDEGEE. This CDR3 reads CASSLAGTTEQYF. Here the CDR3 DNA reads TGTGCCAGCAGCCTGGCCGGGACCACCGAGCAGTACTTC.

The chain is built from TRBV18 and TRBJ1-1; D ambiguous. Trimming cost V 1 base and J 0 bases, with 6 bases left between them. Germline CDR1 and CDR2: KGHSH and LQKENI. The CDR3 sequence is 14 residues long. CDR3 bases: TGTGCCAGCTCACCACTAGGCATGAACACTGAAGCTTTCTTT. Translation gives CASSPLGMNTEAFF.

CDR3 sequence reads: CASSRRGLGDTIYF. CDR3 DNA sequence: TGCGCCAGCAGCCGCAGGGGTCTCGGGGACACCATATATTTT. The V and J genes are TRBV5-1 and TRBJ1-3, with D possibly being TRBD1 (6 bases). Deletions cut 4 bases from V and 8 bases from J, with 16 bases between. Germline CDR1 reads SGHRS; CDR2 reads YFSETQ. The CDR3 has 14 residues.

The CDR3 reads CASSETSGSTDTQYF. The CDR3, as DNA: TGCGCCAGCAGCGAAACTAGCGGAAGCACAGATACGCAGTATTTT. This chain links TRBV4-3 with TRBJ2-3, with TRBD2 matching 8 bases. Germline V lookup: CDR1 LGHNA, CDR2 YSLEER. The length of the CDR3 is 15 residues. V trimming: 5 bases; J trimming: 0 bases; junction bases outside the gene matches: 4.

Only one count was recorded for this clone. The V call is TRBV5-4, the J call TRBJ2-4; 7 bases agree with TRBD2. CDR3 length: 15 residues. After removal of 4 bases from V and 0 bases from J, the junction contained 4 bases not matched to a gene. The germline CDR1 and CDR2 sequences are SGHNT and YYREEE (reference sequence). CDR3 residues: CASSAGDQAKNIQYF. CDR3 nucleotide sequence: TGTGCCAGCAGCGCGGGAGACCAAGCCAAAAACATTCAGTACTTC.

The chain carries TRBV27 and TRBJ1-5; 10 nucleotides match TRBD1. The length of the CDR3 is 14 residues. J lost 11 bases, V lost 8 bases, and 12 bases had no gene match. The germline V gene encodes CDR1 MNHEY and CDR2 SMNVEV (reference sequence). CDR3 region: CASADRGQRYSQHF. In nucleotides, the CDR3 is TGTGCCAGCGCAGACAGGGGGCAACGATATTCCCAGCATTTT.

This chain joins TRBV11-2 and TRBJ2-3; D is unclear. V lost 3 bases and J lost 0, with 7 bases in between. The germline gives CDR1 SGHAT, CDR2 FQNNGV. This CDR3 is 14 amino acids long. The CDR3 reads CASSFVTSTDTQYF. CDR3 DNA: TGTGCCAGCAGCTTTGTGACTAGCACAGATACGCAGTATTTT.

The rearrangement uses TRBV7-9 and TRBJ2-1; 8 bases are shared with TRBD2. CDR3 size: 15 residues. The germline gives CDR1 SEHNR, CDR2 FQNEAQ (reference sequence). With V trimmed by 4 bases and J by 6 bases, 8 bases remained unmatched. Here the CDR3 DNA reads TGTGCCAGCAGCTCAGCGGGAGTCGGAAGCAATGAGCAGTTCTTC. This sequence encodes CASSSAGVGSNEQFF.

V usage is TRBV7-8 and J usage is TRBJ1-5; 8 bases agree with TRBD1. Germline V gives CDR1 SGHVS, CDR2 FQNEAQ. This CDR3 spans 15 amino acids. J gave up 6 bases and V 4 bases, and 8 bases lay outside the gene matches. In DNA, the CDR3 is TGTGCCAGCAGCTCCAAGGACAGGGAGGGTCAGCCCCAGCATTTT. Encoded protein: CASSSKDREGQPQHF.

The V call is TRBV6-5, the J call TRBJ2-7, with TRBD1 as a possible D gene (6 bases). CDR3 length: 15 amino acids. Trimming pared 5 bases from V and 2 bases from J, leaving 16 bases between. Germline V gene sequence: CDR1 MNHEY, CDR2 SVGAGI. CDR3 residues: CASSTPTGLAYEQYF. For the CDR3, the DNA is TGTGCCAGCAGTACCCCCACAGGGCTTGCCTACGAGCAGTACTTC.

This clone was counted between two and nine times. The J gene is TRBJ2-7, the V gene TRBV6-6; D unclear. The CDR3 is 14 residues long. Germline lookup yields CDR1 MNHNY and CDR2 SVGAGI (reference sequence). Trimming left V 6 bases short and J 2 bases short, with 14 bases between. The CDR3 spells CASSIRTGTYEQYF. CDR3 DNA sequence: TGTGCCAGCAGCATCAGGACGGGTACCTACGAGCAGTACTTC.

J is TRBJ1-3 and V is TRBV2; 9 positions match TRBD1. This CDR3 comprises 16 residues. J lost 4 bases, V lost 11 bases, and 15 bases had no gene match. Germline assignment: CDR1 SNHLY and CDR2 FYNNEI. The CDR3 loop is CACPRDGQGYGNTIYF. The CDR3, as DNA: TGTGCCTGCCCCCGCGACGGACAGGGGTACGGAAACACCATATATTTT.

This chain links TRBV19 with TRBJ2-7; the match to TRBD1 covers 8 bases. Unmatched junction bases numbered 12, after V lost 9 bases and J lost 5 bases. CDR3 size: 14 residues. Germline lookup yields CDR1 LNHDA and CDR2 SQIVND (reference sequence). CDR3 bases: TGTGCCAGCTCAAAAGGACAGGGACACCACGAGCAGTACTTC. Its protein product is CASSKGQGHHEQYF.

The gene calls are TRBV18 and TRBJ2-4; tentatively, D is TRBD2 (5 bases). Trimming cost V 2 bases and J 7 bases, with 15 bases left between them. The CDR3 is 15 amino acids. Germline V CDR1 and CDR2: KGHSH, LQKENI. Here the CDR3 reads CASSPARDPFNIQYF. The CDR3, as DNA: TGTGCCAGCTCACCAGCCCGGGATCCATTTAACATTCAGTACTTC. Variable domain in full (rest from reference TRBV18 and TRBJ2-4): NAGVMQNPRHLVRRRGQEARLRCSPMKGHSHVYWYRQLPEEGLKFMVYLQKENIIDESGMPKERFSAEFPKEGPSILRIQQVVRGDSAAYFCASSPARDPFNIQYFGAGTRLSVL.

The rearrangement uses TRBV6-5 and TRBJ2-3; D gene ambiguous. Germline loops: CDR1 MNHEY, CDR2 SVGAGI. Trimming removed 5 bases from V and 6 bases from J, with 15 bases in between. The CDR3 is made up of 14 amino acids. The CDR3, as DNA: TGTGCCAGCAGTACAAATAGTCGGGTCGATACGCAGTATTTT. Encoded protein: CASSTNSRVDTQYF.